The sequence of this TCR beta chain was determined in a study of blood T cell repertoires in COVID-19. Assay: immunoSEQ multiplex PCR; the TCRdb copy retains only in-frame clones and omits some. The sample includes about 250,000 clones, roughly nine tenths of them seen just once. Which cohort a participant joined came from the clinical history participants gave. Germline V lookup: CDR1 SGHTA, CDR2 FQGNSA. V gave up 5 bases and J gave up 5 bases; unmatched junction bases: 1. This CDR3 is 13 amino acids long. The sequenced sample was PBMCs or T cells enriched from blood (not recorded which). V and J are TRBV7-2 and TRBJ1-4; TRBD1 matches 8 bases. The clonotype comes from a woman aged 50 to 60 who had recovered from COVID-19. The CDR3 DNA sequence: TGTGCCAGCAGCAGGGACAGGAATGAAAAACTGTTTTTT. It yields the protein CASSRDRNEKLFF.